What follows describes a single T cell receptor beta chain. The antigen remains unidentified. The CDR3 covers 16 residues. V trimming: 1 base; J trimming: 8 bases; junction bases outside the gene matches: 10. Germline assignment: CDR1 SNHLY and CDR2 FYNNEI. The sample originates from a study of beta chain features in type 1 diabetes. Whole-study results and caveats: Sequencing from cDNA could over-represent high-TCR-expressing cells. Among patients with Type 1 diabetes, TCRB CDR3s were moderately but significantly shorter in every one of the four CD4+ subsets. Type 1 diabetes patients had VDJ junctions that carried fewer insertions and more deletions.

Isolated RNA was reverse transcribed in full, so expressed TCRB transcripts were sequenced. Profiling relied on immunoSEQ multiplex PCR, and the TCRdb table lists in-frame clones only, not all of them. This sample has 250,000 or so clones; over 20% occur once, and the top ten carry roughly 0.028%. The source is a middle-aged woman with type 1 diabetes. The chain recombines TRBV2 with TRBJ1-4; 7 nucleotides agree with TRBD1. Sequencing was done on a sample of naive CD4+ T cells from blood. In DNA form, the CDR3 reads TGTGCCAGCAGTGAAGGGACAGGTGCCATGAGCGAAAAACTGTTTTTT. Protein product: CASSEGTGAMSEKLFF. Together with reference TRBV2 and TRBJ1-4, the CDR3 gives the full variable domain: EPEVTQTPSHQVTQMGQEVILRCVPISNHLYFYWYRQILGQKVEFLVSFYNNEISEKSEIFDDQFSVERPDGSNFTLKIRSTKLEDSAMYFCASSEGTGAMSEKLFFGSGTQLSVL.